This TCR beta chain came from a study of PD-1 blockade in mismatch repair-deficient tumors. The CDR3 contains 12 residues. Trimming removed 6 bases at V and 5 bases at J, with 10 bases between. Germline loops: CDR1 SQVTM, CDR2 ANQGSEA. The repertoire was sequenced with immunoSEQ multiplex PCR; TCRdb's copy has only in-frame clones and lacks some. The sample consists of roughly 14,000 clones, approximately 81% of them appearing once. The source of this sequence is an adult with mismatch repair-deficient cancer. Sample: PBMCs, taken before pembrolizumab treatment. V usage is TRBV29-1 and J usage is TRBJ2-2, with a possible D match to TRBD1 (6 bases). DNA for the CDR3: TGCAGCGTATACAGGGCAACCGGGGAGCTGTTTTTT. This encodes CSVYRATGELFF.